Below are 13 T cell receptor beta chains sequenced from a single sample in a study of T-cell reconstitution after alpha-beta-depleted transplantation in children. Preparation of the TCRbeta library involved a method that used unique molecular identifiers. In TCRdb, the PCR reads were re-called with MiXCR into one record per CDR3 protein. The data hold 350,000 to 400,000 distinct CDR3 sequences, with around 21% observed a single time. Source: PBMCs from the stem cell graft donor, taken from the stem cell graft. These receptor sequences come from a human donor who donated a stem cell graft to a child with acute myeloid leukemia.

The gene calls are TRBV12-3 or TRBV12-4 and TRBJ1-5; a possible D gene is TRBD1 (6 bases). The V and J ends lost 5 bases and 6 bases respectively, with 20 bases between them. CDR3 length equals 16 residues. CDR3 DNA: TGTGCCAGCAGTCAAAACCTGGGGGAGGGGGGTCAGCCCCAGCATTTT. The encoded protein is CASSQNLGEGGQPQHF.

The gene calls are TRBV20-1 and TRBJ2-3; TRBD1 agrees at 9 bases. CDR3 length: 17 residues. Germline loops: CDR1 DFQATT, CDR2 SNEGSKA (reference sequence). V lost 2 bases, J lost 3 bases, and 12 bases stayed unmatched. In DNA, the CDR3 is TGCAGTGCTAGACAGGGGATACAGGGGGCCGAAACAGATACGCAGTATTTT. Its protein is CSARQGIQGAETDTQYF.

The rearrangement joins TRBV7-6 to TRBJ2-3; TRBD2 matches at 16 bases. Germline loops: CDR1 SGHVS, CDR2 FNYEAQ. With 0 bases clipped from V and 3 bases from J, the junction kept 9 bases outside the gene matches. The CDR3 spans 20 residues. CDR3 sequence (DNA): TGTGCCAGCAGCTTAGCGTTGGGGGGACTAGCGGGAGGGCCGACAGATACGCAGTATTTT. Amino acid sequence: CASSLALGGLAGGPTDTQYF.

This clonotype was detected ten times or more. The gene calls are TRBV6-4 and TRBJ2-1, with 10 nucleotides matching TRBD1. This CDR3 spans 15 amino acids. J lost 3 bases, V lost 2 bases, and 1 base had no gene match. Germline V gene data show CDR1 as MRHNA and CDR2 as SNTAGT. In DNA, the CDR3 is TGTGCCAGCAGTGACGGACAGGGGGACTACAATGAGCAGTTCTTC. It specifies CASSDGQGDYNEQFF.

The chain recombines TRBV24-1 with TRBJ2-1, with D possibly matching TRBD1 (6 bases). Germline lookup yields CDR1 KGHDR and CDR2 SFDVKD. Trimming shortened V by 7 bases and J by 0 bases, and 15 bases separated the two germline ends. The CDR3 loop spans 16 amino acids. The CDR3 bases are TGTGCCACCAGCCCCGCGACAGGACACTCCTACAATGAGCAGTTCTTC. Residues: CATSPATGHSYNEQFF.

This clonotype was recorded once. The gene calls are TRBV2 and TRBJ2-7, with 12 nucleotides matching TRBD2. V lost 10 bases to trimming and J lost 5 bases; unmatched junction nucleotides: 9. CDR1 and CDR2 from the germline V gene are SNHLY and FYNNEI. The CDR3 is 14 amino acids. The CDR3 region is CAIQTSGRSNEQYF. In DNA form, the CDR3 reads TGTGCCATCCAAACTAGCGGGAGGTCCAACGAGCAGTACTTC.

This clonotype was seen only a few times. V is TRBV21-1 and J is TRBJ1-1. TRBV21-1 is an annotated pseudogene. The CDR3 loop spans 14 amino acids. CDR3 region: CASSKATLNTEAFF. In DNA form, the CDR3 reads TGTGCCAGCAGCAAAGCTACGCTGAACACTGAAGCTTTCTTT.

V is TRBV3-1 and J is TRBJ1-2, with D tentatively TRBD1 (5 bases). V gave up 7 bases and J gave up 7 bases, with 16 bases separating them. Germline V lookup: CDR1 LGHDT, CDR2 YNNKEL (reference sequence). This CDR3 contains 13 residues. In DNA, the CDR3 is TGTGCCAGCATCGGCAGGGAAAGAGGTGGCTACACCTTC. Encoded protein: CASIGRERGGYTF.

This clonotype was seen repeatedly, ten times or more. The CDR3 nucleotides read TGTGCCAGCAGTGGAATTGGCGTCCGTGCCTACAATGAGCAGTTCTTC. Protein sequence: CASSGIGVRAYNEQFF. The genes are TRBV25-1 and TRBJ2-1; D ambiguous. The CDR3 extends over 16 amino acids. CDR1 is MGHDK, CDR2 SYGVNS, per germline. V was shortened by 4 bases and J by 2 bases, with 15 bases between the two germline ends.

This clonotype has a count of ten or more. The genes are TRBV5-1 and TRBJ1-1; 8 nucleotides match TRBD1. This CDR3 is built from 15 residues. Germline V lookup: CDR1 SGHRS, CDR2 YFSETQ. Germline trimming cut 4 bases from V and 5 bases from J; bases unmatched to any gene: 10. The CDR3 loop reads CASSKTGALETEAFF. The CDR3 nucleotides are TGCGCCAGCAGCAAGACAGGGGCCTTAGAGACTGAAGCTTTCTTT.

This chain connects TRBV7-9 to TRBJ2-1; a weak D match, TRBD2 (5 bases). CDR1 and CDR2 (germline): SEHNR, FQNEAQ (reference sequence). This CDR3 is built from 14 residues. V lost 2 bases and J 7 bases, leaving 12 bases between the germline ends. The CDR3 bases are TGTGCCAGCAGCTTACGGGCTAGCAAGAATGAGCAGTTCTTC. This codes for CASSLRASKNEQFF.

This clonotype was seen ten or more times. V usage is TRBV29-1 and J usage is TRBJ1-1; possible D gene TRBD1, 5 bases. Between the trimmed V and J ends, which lost 4 bases and 4 bases, there was a span of 13 bases. From germline, CDR1 is SQVTM and CDR2 ANQGSEA. The CDR3 is made up of 13 amino acids. CDR3 in DNA: TGCAGCGTTGTACGGCAGGGCGGCACTGAAGCTTTCTTT. Amino acids: CSVVRQGGTEAFF.

This clonotype was seen a handful of times. The chain links TRBV12-3 or TRBV12-4 to TRBJ2-7; D tentatively fits TRBD1 or TRBD2 (6 bases each). The CDR3 has 12 residues. V was cut by 7 bases and J by 7 bases, with 14 bases left in between. The CDR3 region is CASTLGGREQYF. The CDR3 coding sequence is TGTGCCAGCACCTTAGGGGGGCGAGAGCAGTACTTC.